The 29 T cell receptor beta chains reported below all come from one sample, sequenced in a study of CD8+ T cells in alopecia areata. Treatment given: oral pan-JAK inhibitor, 5-10 mg twice daily. RNA was isolated and reverse transcribed to cDNA, the sequencing template. The repertoire was sequenced with immunoSEQ multiplex PCR; TCRdb's copy has only in-frame clones and lacks some. The sample includes more than 200,000 clones, about three fifths of them seen just once. This specimen consisted of CD4+ T cells sorted from blood, obtained at week 4, from a patient treated with tofacitinib. The receptors derive from a human donor with alopecia areata.

The chain employs TRBV7-9 and TRBJ1-3; D remains ambiguous. CDR3 length: 15 amino acids. The germline V gene has CDR1 SEHNR and CDR2 FQNEAQ (reference sequence). V lost 1 base and J lost 4, with 11 bases in between. The CDR3 reads CASSLETLRGNTIYF. CDR3 sequence (DNA): TGTGCCAGCAGCTTAGAGACACTCCGGGGAAACACCATATATTTT.

J is TRBJ2-2 and V is TRBV30; D call uncertain. This CDR3 contains 13 residues. V dropped 2 bases and J dropped 4 bases, with 8 bases sitting between them. The V gene's germline CDR1 is GTSNPN and CDR2 SVGIG (reference sequence). In DNA form, the CDR3 reads TGTGCCTGGAGTCCTAGTCCCACCGGGGAGCTGTTTTTT. Protein sequence: CAWSPSPTGELFF.

The genes are TRBV18 and TRBJ2-3; D gene uncertain. V was shortened by 3 bases and J by 2 bases, with 9 bases between the two germline ends. The CDR3 sequence is 14 residues long. Germline V gene sequence: CDR1 KGHSH, CDR2 LQKENI. CDR3 sequence reads: CASSPSIYTDTQYF. CDR3 coding DNA: TGTGCCAGCTCACCCTCCATTTACACAGATACGCAGTATTTT.

The chain combines TRBV30 with TRBJ1-1, with D possibly TRBD1 on 5 matching bases. The CDR3 totals 14 residues. The germline V gene has CDR1 GTSNPN and CDR2 SVGIG (reference sequence). The V gene lost 2 bases and the J gene lost 10 bases, with 20 bases spanning the gap. The chain's CDR3 is CAWSPLIVQGVAFF. The CDR3 DNA reads TGTGCCTGGAGTCCCCTGATCGTGCAGGGAGTAGCTTTCTTT.

The rearrangement uses TRBV20-1 and TRBJ2-1; D gene uncertain. Germline V gives CDR1 DFQATT, CDR2 SNEGSKA (reference sequence). The CDR3 consists of 11 residues. Trimming shortened V by 3 bases and J by 7 bases, and 7 bases separated the two germline ends. Here the CDR3 DNA reads TGCAGTGCTAGTTCCGAAAATGAGCAGTTCTTC. This sequence encodes CSASSENEQFF.

The V call is TRBV10-3, the J call TRBJ1-2; the match to TRBD1 covers 7 bases. CDR1 and CDR2 from the germline V gene are ENHRY and SYGVKD. CDR3 size: 14 residues. Trimming at V came to 6 bases and at J to 7 bases, leaving 11 bases not matched to a gene. CDR3 amino acids: CAISEQGTYGGYTF. The CDR3 DNA follows: TGTGCCATCAGCGAACAGGGGACTTACGGTGGCTACACCTTC.

V is TRBV6-6 and J is TRBJ2-5, with a tentative D call TRBD2 (7 bases). V was cut by 8 bases and J by 5 bases, with 12 bases left in between. Germline V gene lookup returns CDR1 MNHNY and CDR2 SVGAGI (reference sequence). The CDR3 extends over 12 amino acids. CDR3 sequence: CASRGAPETQYF. The CDR3 DNA sequence: TGTGCCAGCCGGGGGGCCCCGGAGACCCAGTACTTC.

The chain is built from TRBV2 and TRBJ1-1; D is ambiguous. The length of the CDR3 is 15 residues. Per germline, CDR1 SNHLY and CDR2 FYNNEI. V was cut by 4 bases and J by 2 bases, with 14 bases left in between. The CDR3 coding sequence is TGTGCCAGCAGTGCCGACCCCCCTGGAAACACTGAAGCTTTCTTT. This codes for CASSADPPGNTEAFF.

This sequence joins TRBV6-5 and TRBJ1-2, with 7 bases aligning to TRBD1. The junction had 10 bases not matched to a gene; V was cut back by 8 bases and J by 7 bases. CDR3 size: 13 residues. CDR1 and CDR2 from the germline V gene are MNHEY and SVGAGI. CDR3: CASGQGGVGGYTF. In nucleotides, the CDR3 is TGTGCCAGCGGTCAAGGGGGCGTAGGTGGCTACACCTTC.

This clone has just a few counts. The V and J genes are TRBV23-1 and TRBJ1-4, with 10 bases lining up with TRBD1. TRBV23-1 is annotated as an ORF whose role is uncertain. Unmatched junction bases numbered 4, after V lost 4 bases and J lost 5 bases. The CDR3 runs 15 residues. The CDR3 nucleotides read TGCGCCAGCAGTCCCAGACAGGGGGCAAATGAAAAACTGTTTTTT. As protein: CASSPRQGANEKLFF.

Here the CDR3 DNA reads TGTGCCAGCAGCTTAGGTCAGCGGGGCCCAGATACGCAGTATTTT. Translating it yields CASSLGQRGPDTQYF. The chain joins TRBV11-2 to TRBJ2-3, with 7 bases lining up with TRBD2. V lost 1 base, J lost 4 bases, and 5 bases stayed unmatched. CDR1 SGHAT and CDR2 FQNNGV come from the germline V gene. The CDR3 is made up of 15 amino acids.

The V and J genes are TRBV7-2 and TRBJ2-1; D possibly corresponds to TRBD1 (6 bases). Germline V gene data show CDR1 as SGHTA and CDR2 as FQGNSA. V shed 5 bases and J shed 4 bases, with 9 bases lying between them. CDR3 length: 13 residues. CDR3 bases: TGTGCCAGCAGCCGAACAGGGTACAATGAGCAGTTCTTC. Translated: CASSRTGYNEQFF.

The chain employs TRBV5-4 and TRBJ2-5; 10 nucleotides align to TRBD2. This CDR3 contains 15 residues. Germline loops: CDR1 SGHNT, CDR2 YYREEE (reference sequence). The V and J ends lost 1 base and 4 bases, in that order; junction bases with no gene match: 4. In nucleotides, the CDR3 is TGTGCCAGCAGCTTGACAGCGGGGGGGATAGAGACCCAGTACTTC. Amino acids: CASSLTAGGIETQYF.

Remarks on this clone: Other DNA sequences in the same sample also yield this CDR3. This chain uses TRBV29-1 with TRBJ1-1, with D uncertain. Trimming removed 7 bases at V and 5 bases at J, with 8 bases between. Germline V gene lookup returns CDR1 SQVTM and CDR2 ANQGSEA. The CDR3 extends over 10 amino acids. The CDR3 is CSARDTEAFF. The CDR3 DNA reads as TGCAGCGCCCGTGATACTGAAGCTTTCTTT.

The J gene is TRBJ1-5, the V gene TRBV9; D unclear. Germline loops: CDR1 SGDLS, CDR2 YYNGEE. With 0 bases removed from V and 4 bases from J, the gap between germline ends came to 5 bases. This CDR3 contains 13 residues. The CDR3: CASSVAENQPQHF. For the CDR3, the DNA is TGTGCCAGCAGCGTAGCTGAGAATCAGCCCCAGCATTTT.

This clone has only a few counts. This chain connects TRBV30 to TRBJ1-2; perhaps TRBD1 as D (5 bases). The V end was cut by 0 bases, the J end by 8 bases, with 13 bases between. This CDR3 contains 13 residues. Germline V gives CDR1 GTSNPN, CDR2 SVGIG (reference sequence). CDR3 DNA: TGTGCCTGGAGTGTACCCGGGGGTGAAGGCTACACCTTC. Translating it yields CAWSVPGGEGYTF.

V is TRBV7-3 and J is TRBJ1-1; D is uncertain. V lost 5 bases, J lost 1 base, and 11 bases lay in between. Germline assignment: CDR1 SGHTA and CDR2 FQGTGA. This CDR3 spans 14 amino acids. CDR3 nucleotides: TGTGCCAGCAGCGCCTCCATGGGGAACACTGAAGCTTTCTTT. It codes for CASSASMGNTEAFF.

V and J are TRBV5-5 and TRBJ1-1; 7 nucleotides align to TRBD1. V was clipped by 0 bases and J by 3 bases; unmatched bases: 5. This CDR3 contains 15 residues. CDR1 is SGHKS, CDR2 YYEKEE, per germline (reference sequence). The CDR3 loop reads CASSLAYRGYTEAFF. The CDR3 nucleotides are TGTGCCAGCAGCTTGGCCTACAGGGGTTACACTGAAGCTTTCTTT. Using reference TRBV5-5 and TRBJ1-1 for the parts outside the CDR3, the full variable domain is DAGVTQSPTHLIKTRGQQVTLRCSPISGHKSVSWYQQVLGQGPQFIFQYYEKEERGRGNFPDRFSARQFPNYSSELNVNALLLGDSALYLCASSLAYRGYTEAFFGQGTRLTVV.

This chain uses TRBV29-1 with TRBJ2-5; tentative D call: TRBD1 (6 bases). Trimming shortened V by 6 bases and J by 1 base, and 12 bases separated the two germline ends. From germline, CDR1 is SQVTM and CDR2 ANQGSEA. The CDR3 loop spans 13 amino acids. The CDR3 loop is CSVLTGTQETQYF. The CDR3 coding sequence is TGCAGCGTCCTAACAGGGACCCAAGAGACCCAGTACTTC.

The chain couples TRBV6-5 to TRBJ1-1; possibly TRBD1 for D (6 bases). The CDR3 covers 14 residues. Trimming removed 4 bases from V and 1 base from J, with 10 bases in between. CDR1 and CDR2 (germline): MNHEY, SVGAGI. CDR3 nucleotides: TGTGCCAGCAGTTCTTGGACAGCGAACACTGAAGCTTTCTTT. Residues: CASSSWTANTEAFF.

The chain employs TRBV7-8 and TRBJ2-5, with 9 bases that match TRBD2. The CDR3 runs 15 residues. V lost 5 bases to trimming and J lost 0 bases; unmatched junction nucleotides: 4. Germline V gene sequence: CDR1 SGHVS, CDR2 FQNEAQ. The DNA for the CDR3 is TGTGCCAGCAGCCCGCTAGCGGGGAACCAAGAGACCCAGTACTTC. Translation gives CASSPLAGNQETQYF.

The chain combines TRBV2 with TRBJ1-2; a possible D gene is TRBD1 (6 bases). Germline CDR1 SNHLY, CDR2 FYNNEI. This CDR3 is 12 amino acids long. Trimming stripped 3 bases from V and 8 bases from J, with 10 bases between. As DNA, the CDR3 is TGTGCCAGCAGTGAGGAGGGGGTAGGCTACACCTTC. Amino acids: CASSEEGVGYTF. Supplemented by reference TRBV2 and TRBJ1-2, the full variable domain reads EPEVTQTPSHQVTQMGQEVILRCVPISNHLYFYWYRQILGQKVEFLVSFYNNEISEKSEIFDDQFSVERPDGSNFTLKIRSTKLEDSAMYFCASSEEGVGYTFGSGTRLTVV.

The J gene is TRBJ2-5, the V gene TRBV5-4; 8 bases align to TRBD1. The CDR3 spans 12 residues. J lost 5 bases, V lost 9 bases, and 6 bases had no gene match. CDR1 is SGHNT, CDR2 YYREEE, per germline (reference sequence). The CDR3 spells CAIHTGGETQYF. Written as DNA, the CDR3 is TGTGCCATCCACACAGGGGGGGAGACCCAGTACTTC. Looking up the rest from reference TRBV5-4 and TRBJ2-5 gives the full variable domain: ETGVTQSPTHLIKTRGQQVTLRCSSQSGHNTVSWYQQALGQGPQFIFQYYREEENGRGNFPPRFSGLQFPNYSSELNVNALELDDSALYLCAIHTGGETQYFGPGTRLLVL.

J is TRBJ1-2 and V is TRBV15, with D uncertain. Trimming removed 0 bases at V and 14 bases at J, with 19 bases between. Germline CDR1 LNHNV, CDR2 YYDKDF (reference sequence). This CDR3 comprises 14 residues. The CDR3: CATSRDFWQLNLTF. CDR3 nucleotide sequence: TGTGCCACCAGCAGAGATTTCTGGCAGCTCAACCTGACCTTC. The full variable domain, rest sourced from reference TRBV15 and TRBJ1-2, is DAMVIQNPRYQVTQFGKPVTLSCSQTLNHNVMYWYQQKSSQAPKLLFHYYDKDFNNEADTPDNFQSRRPNTSFCFLDIRSPGLGDTAMYLCATSRDFWQLNLTFGSGTRLTVV.

In this sample, this clone turned up a few times. CDR3 in amino acids: CASSVASGGLTDTQYF. CDR3 in DNA: TGTGCCAGCAGCGTAGCCAGCGGGGGCCTCACAGATACGCAGTATTTT. The V gene is TRBV9, the J gene TRBJ2-3; 8 nucleotides match TRBD2. With 0 bases clipped from V and 2 bases from J, the junction kept 5 bases outside the gene matches. The CDR3 runs 16 residues. Germline-derived CDR1 and CDR2 are SGDLS and YYNGEE.

This sequence joins TRBV5-4 and TRBJ2-1; 8 positions match TRBD2. The junction had 6 bases not matched to a gene; V was cut back by 4 bases and J by 0 bases. The CDR3 has 16 residues. Germline CDR1 and CDR2: SGHNT and YYREEE (reference sequence). CDR3 region: CASSRNSGASYNEQFF. In nucleotides, the CDR3 is TGTGCCAGCAGCCGTAATAGCGGGGCCTCCTACAATGAGCAGTTCTTC.

The rearrangement uses TRBV6-5 and TRBJ1-1; weak D call: TRBD1 (6 bases). V lost 6 bases and J lost 3, with 11 bases in between. Germline V gives CDR1 MNHEY, CDR2 SVGAGI. There are 13 residues in the CDR3. The CDR3 reads CASRRTDYTEAFF. The CDR3, as DNA: TGTGCCAGCAGGAGGACAGATTACACTGAAGCTTTCTTT.

V gene TRBV14 combines with J gene TRBJ2-7; TRBD1 agrees at 7 bases. Trimming cost V 3 bases and J 6 bases; bases outside gene matches: 5. This CDR3 comprises 13 residues. Germline V gene lookup returns CDR1 SGHDN and CDR2 FVKESK. The CDR3 DNA is TGTGCCAGCAGCCAGGAGCACAGGGGCGAGCAGTACTTC. It encodes CASSQEHRGEQYF.

Of note for this clone: Other DNA sequences of this sample code for an identical CDR3. This sequence joins TRBV18 and TRBJ2-5, with D unclear. Germline-derived CDR1 and CDR2 are KGHSH and LQKENI. Trimming shortened V by 3 bases and J by 2 bases, and 7 bases separated the two germline ends. The CDR3 totals 13 residues. For the CDR3, the DNA is TGTGCCAGCTCACCCGATCTGCAAGAGACCCAGTACTTC. It encodes CASSPDLQETQYF.